This T cell receptor beta chain was obtained from a study of regulatory T cells in long-lasting Graves disease. Library construction for TCR beta used iRepertoire HTBI primers and Arm-PCR of CDR3 regions. TCRdb reanalysed the multiplex PCR reads using MiXCR and keeps one entry per CDR3 protein. The table has approximately 350,000 distinct CDR3 sequences, roughly 12% seen once. The time point: newly diagnosed GD, antithyroid drugs for less than 3 months. PBMC-derived RNA was used for the TCR library. Germline assignment: CDR1 MNHEY and CDR2 SVGAGI. V was pared by 0 bases and J by 8 bases, with 1 base of the junction left unmatched. The CDR3 is 14 residues long. These data were likewise used in another study, on T cells in Graves' hyperthyroidism and ophthalmopathy. Per that study: Most expanded thyroid clonotypes above 0.001 also appeared in blood.

The sample here was peripheral blood mononuclear cells (PBMCs), taken at new diagnosis, from a patient treated with antithyroid drugs. This sequence was found in a woman aged 18-29 years with Graves disease. The V call is TRBV6-5, the J call TRBJ2-2, with 9 bases aligning to TRBD2. This CDR3 reads CASSYSTSGGELFF. As DNA, the CDR3 is TGTGCCAGCAGTTACTCGACTAGCGGAGGGGAGCTGTTTTTT.